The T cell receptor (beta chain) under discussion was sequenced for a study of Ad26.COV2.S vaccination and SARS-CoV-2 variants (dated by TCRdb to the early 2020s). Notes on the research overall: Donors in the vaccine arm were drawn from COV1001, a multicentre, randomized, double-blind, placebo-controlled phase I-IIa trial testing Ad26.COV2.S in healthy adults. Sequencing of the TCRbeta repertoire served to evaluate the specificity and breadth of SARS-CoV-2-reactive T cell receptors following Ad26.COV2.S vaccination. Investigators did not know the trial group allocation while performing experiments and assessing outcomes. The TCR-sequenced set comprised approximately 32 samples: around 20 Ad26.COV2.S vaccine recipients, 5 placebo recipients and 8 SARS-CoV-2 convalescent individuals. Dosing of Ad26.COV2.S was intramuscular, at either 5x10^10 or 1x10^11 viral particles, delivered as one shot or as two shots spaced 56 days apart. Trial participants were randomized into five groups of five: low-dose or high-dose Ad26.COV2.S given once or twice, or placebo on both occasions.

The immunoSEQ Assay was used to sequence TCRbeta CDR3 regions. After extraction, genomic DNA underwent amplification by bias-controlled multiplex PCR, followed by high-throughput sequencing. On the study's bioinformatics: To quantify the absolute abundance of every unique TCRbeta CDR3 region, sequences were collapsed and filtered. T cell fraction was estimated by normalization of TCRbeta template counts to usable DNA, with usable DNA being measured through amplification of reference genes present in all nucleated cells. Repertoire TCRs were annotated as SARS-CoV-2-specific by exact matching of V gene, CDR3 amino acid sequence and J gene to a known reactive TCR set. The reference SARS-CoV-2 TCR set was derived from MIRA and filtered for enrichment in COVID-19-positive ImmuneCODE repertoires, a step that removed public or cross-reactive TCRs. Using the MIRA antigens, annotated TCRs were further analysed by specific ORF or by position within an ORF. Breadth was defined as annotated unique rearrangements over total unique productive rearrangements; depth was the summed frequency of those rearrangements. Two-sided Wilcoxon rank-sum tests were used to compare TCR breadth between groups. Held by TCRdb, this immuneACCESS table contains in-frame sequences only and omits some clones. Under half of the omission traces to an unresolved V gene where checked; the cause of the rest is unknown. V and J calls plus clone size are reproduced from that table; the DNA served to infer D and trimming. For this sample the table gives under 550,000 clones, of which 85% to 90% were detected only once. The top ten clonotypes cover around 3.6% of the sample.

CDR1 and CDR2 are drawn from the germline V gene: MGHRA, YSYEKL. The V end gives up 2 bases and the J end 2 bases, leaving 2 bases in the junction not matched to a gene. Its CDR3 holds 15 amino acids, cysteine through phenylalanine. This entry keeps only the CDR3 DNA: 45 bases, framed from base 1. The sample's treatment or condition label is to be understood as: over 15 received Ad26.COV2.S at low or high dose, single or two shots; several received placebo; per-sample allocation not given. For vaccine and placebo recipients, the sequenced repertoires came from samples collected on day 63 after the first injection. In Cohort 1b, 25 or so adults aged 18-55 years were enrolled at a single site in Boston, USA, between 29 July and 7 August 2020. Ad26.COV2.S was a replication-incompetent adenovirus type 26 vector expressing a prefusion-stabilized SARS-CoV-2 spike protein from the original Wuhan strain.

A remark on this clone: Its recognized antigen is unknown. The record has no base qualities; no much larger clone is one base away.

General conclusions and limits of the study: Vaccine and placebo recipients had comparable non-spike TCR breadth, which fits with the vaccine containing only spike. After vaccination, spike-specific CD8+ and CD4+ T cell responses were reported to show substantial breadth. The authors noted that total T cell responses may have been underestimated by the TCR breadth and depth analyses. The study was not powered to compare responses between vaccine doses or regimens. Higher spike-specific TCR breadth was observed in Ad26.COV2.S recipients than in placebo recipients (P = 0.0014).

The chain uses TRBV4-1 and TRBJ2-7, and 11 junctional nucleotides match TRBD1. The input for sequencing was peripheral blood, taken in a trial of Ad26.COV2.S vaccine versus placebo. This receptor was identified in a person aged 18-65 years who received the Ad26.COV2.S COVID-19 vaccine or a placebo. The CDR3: CASSQLGQGAYEQYF. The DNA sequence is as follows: TGCGCCAGCAGCCAATTGGGACAGGGGGCCTACGAGCAGTACTTC.